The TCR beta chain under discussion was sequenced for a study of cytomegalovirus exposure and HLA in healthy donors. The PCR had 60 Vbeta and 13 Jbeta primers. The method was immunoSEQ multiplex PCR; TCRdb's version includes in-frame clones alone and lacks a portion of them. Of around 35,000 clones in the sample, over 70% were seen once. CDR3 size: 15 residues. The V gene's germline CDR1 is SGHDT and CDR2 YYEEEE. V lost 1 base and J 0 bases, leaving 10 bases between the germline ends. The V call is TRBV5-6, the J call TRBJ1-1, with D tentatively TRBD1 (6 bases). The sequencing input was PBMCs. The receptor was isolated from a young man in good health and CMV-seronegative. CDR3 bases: TGTGCCAGCAGCTTGATGAGGGGGTTGAACACTGAAGCTTTCTTT. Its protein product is CASSLMRGLNTEAFF. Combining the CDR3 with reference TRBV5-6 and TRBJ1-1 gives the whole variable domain DAGVTQSPTHLIKTRGQQVTLRCSPKSGHDTVSWYQQALGQGPQFIFQYYEEEERQRGNFPDRFSGHQFPNYSSELNVNALLLGDSALYLCASSLMRGLNTEAFFGQGTRLTVV.